This T cell receptor beta chain was recorded in a study of identical twins. TCRdb processed the 5' RACE reads anew with MiXCR; each CDR3 protein has one entry. The repertoire has 690,000 or so distinct CDR3 sequences, 8% to 9% of them found once; the top ten carry 0.8% to 1%. Worth noting for this clonotype: Its specificity is unknown. Relative to the germline gene, one junction end is altered; a read error may explain this.

The CDR3 is made up of 13 amino acids. Germline V gene lookup returns CDR1 ENHRY and CDR2 SYGVKD. The study, taken as a whole, reports: With abundant cord blood beta clonotypes, insertions were fewer; memory repertoires showed no such pattern. Beta out-of-frame sequences showed weaker excess sharing between twins. Invariant populations such as MAIT and iNKT cells could partly muddle zero-insertion analyses.

These records were also assigned to another study, of yellow fever vaccine responses in identical twins. This second study says: Vaccine T cell responses of twins reportedly seemed partly convergent and partly personalized.

This clonotype originated in a woman between 18 and 29 years old in good health. Sequenced: PBMCs. The chain has TRBV10-3 and TRBJ2-3, with 8 nucleotides matching TRBD2. The CDR3 DNA follows: TGCGGAAGAGACAGGAAGCGGGGGGATACGCAGTATTTT. Its protein product is CGRDRKRGDTQYF.